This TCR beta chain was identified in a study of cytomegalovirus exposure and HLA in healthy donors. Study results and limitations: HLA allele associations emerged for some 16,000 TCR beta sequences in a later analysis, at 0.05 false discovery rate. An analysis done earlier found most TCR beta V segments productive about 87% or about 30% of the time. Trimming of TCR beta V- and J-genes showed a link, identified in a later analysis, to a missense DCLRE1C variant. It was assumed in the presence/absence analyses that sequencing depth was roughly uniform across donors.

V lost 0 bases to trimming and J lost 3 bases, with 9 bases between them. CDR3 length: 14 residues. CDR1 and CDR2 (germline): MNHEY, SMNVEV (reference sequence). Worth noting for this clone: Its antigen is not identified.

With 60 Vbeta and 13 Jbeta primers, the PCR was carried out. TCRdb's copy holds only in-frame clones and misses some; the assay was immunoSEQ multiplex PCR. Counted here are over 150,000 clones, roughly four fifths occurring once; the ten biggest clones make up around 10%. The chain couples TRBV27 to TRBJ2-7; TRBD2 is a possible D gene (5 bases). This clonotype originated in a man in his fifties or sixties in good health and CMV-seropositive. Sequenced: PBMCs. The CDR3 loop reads CASSLSGAGYEQYF. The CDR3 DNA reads TGTGCCAGCAGTTTATCGGGAGCCGGCTACGAGCAGTACTTC.